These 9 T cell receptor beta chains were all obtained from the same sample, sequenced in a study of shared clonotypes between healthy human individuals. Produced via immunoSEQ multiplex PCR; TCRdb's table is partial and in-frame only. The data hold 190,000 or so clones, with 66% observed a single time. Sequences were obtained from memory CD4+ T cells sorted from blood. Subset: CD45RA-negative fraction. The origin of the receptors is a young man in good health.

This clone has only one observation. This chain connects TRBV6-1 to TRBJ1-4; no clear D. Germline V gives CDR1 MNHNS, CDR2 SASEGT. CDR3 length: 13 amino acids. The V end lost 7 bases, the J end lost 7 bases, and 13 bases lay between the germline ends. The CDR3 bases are TGTGCCAGCATAGAGGGATTGGGTGAAAAACTGTTTTTT. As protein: CASIEGLGEKLFF.

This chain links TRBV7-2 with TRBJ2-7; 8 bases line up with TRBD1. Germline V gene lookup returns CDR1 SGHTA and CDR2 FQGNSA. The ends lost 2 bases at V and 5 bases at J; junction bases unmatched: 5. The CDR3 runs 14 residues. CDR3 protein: CASSLYRGVNEQYF. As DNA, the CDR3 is TGTGCCAGCAGCTTATACAGGGGGGTCAACGAGCAGTACTTC.

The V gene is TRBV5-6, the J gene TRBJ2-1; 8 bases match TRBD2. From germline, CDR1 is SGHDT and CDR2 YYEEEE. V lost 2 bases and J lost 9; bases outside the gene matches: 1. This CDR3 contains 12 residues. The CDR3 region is CASSFREGEQFF. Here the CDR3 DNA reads TGTGCCAGCAGCTTTCGGGAGGGTGAGCAGTTCTTC. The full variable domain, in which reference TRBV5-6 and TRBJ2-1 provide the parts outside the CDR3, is DAGVTQSPTHLIKTRGQQVTLRCSPKSGHDTVSWYQQALGQGPQFIFQYYEEEERQRGNFPDRFSGHQFPNYSSELNVNALLLGDSALYLCASSFREGEQFFGPGTRLTVL.

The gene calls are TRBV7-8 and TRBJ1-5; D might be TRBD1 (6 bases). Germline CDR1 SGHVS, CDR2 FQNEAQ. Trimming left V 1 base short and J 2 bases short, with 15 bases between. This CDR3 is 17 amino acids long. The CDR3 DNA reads TGTGCCAGCAGCTTAGGGGAACAGGGATGGGGCAATCAGCCCCAGCATTTT. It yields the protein CASSLGEQGWGNQPQHF. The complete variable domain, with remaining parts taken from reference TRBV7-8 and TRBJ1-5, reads GAGVSQSPRYKVAKRGQDVALRCDPISGHVSLFWYQQALGQGPEFLTYFQNEAQLDKSGLPSDRFFAERPEGSVSTLKIQRTQQEDSAVYLCASSLGEQGWGNQPQHFGDGTRLSIL.

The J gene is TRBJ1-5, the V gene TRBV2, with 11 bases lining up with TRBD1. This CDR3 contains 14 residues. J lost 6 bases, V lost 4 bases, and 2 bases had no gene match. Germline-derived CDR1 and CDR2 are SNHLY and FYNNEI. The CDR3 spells CASSGTGGLQPQHF. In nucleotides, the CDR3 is TGTGCCAGCAGTGGGACAGGGGGCCTTCAGCCCCAGCATTTT.

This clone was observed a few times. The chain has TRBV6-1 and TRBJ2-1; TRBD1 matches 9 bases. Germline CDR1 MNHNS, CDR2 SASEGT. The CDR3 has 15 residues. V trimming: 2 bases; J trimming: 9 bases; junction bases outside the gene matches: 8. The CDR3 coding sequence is TGTGCCAGCAGTGAAAGGACAGGGGTTGGTGGTGAGCAGTTCTTC. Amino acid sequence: CASSERTGVGGEQFF.

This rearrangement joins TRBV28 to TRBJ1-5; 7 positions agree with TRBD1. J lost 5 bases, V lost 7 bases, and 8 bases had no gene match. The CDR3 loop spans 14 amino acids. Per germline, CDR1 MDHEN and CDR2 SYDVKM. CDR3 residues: CASIGGEKDQPQHF. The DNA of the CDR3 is TGTGCCAGCATAGGGGGCGAGAAAGATCAGCCCCAGCATTTT.

CDR3 in amino acids: CASSRQGGETQYF. The CDR3 DNA reads TGTGCCAGTTCCCGCCAGGGAGGAGAGACCCAGTACTTC. The V call is TRBV19, the J call TRBJ2-5; perhaps TRBD2 as D (6 bases). The CDR3 consists of 13 residues. Germline V gene sequence: CDR1 LNHDA, CDR2 SQIVND (reference sequence). The V and J ends lost 8 bases and 4 bases respectively, with 14 bases between them.

The DNA for the CDR3 is TGCAGCGTTGAGGGGACAGGGGGTGAGCAGTTCTTC. Translation: CSVEGTGGEQFF. The genes are TRBV29-1 and TRBJ2-1, with TRBD1 matching 11 bases. V trimming: 3 bases; J trimming: 9 bases; junction bases outside the gene matches: 1. Per germline, CDR1 SQVTM and CDR2 ANQGSEA. The CDR3 has 12 amino acids.